A selection of T cell receptor beta chains follows, all from one sample in a study of CD8+ T cells in alopecia areata. Profiling relied on immunoSEQ multiplex PCR, and the TCRdb table lists in-frame clones only, not all of them. The data contain about 99,000 clones, just over 85% of them singletons. The sample here was CD8+ T cells sorted from blood, taken at week 34, from a patient treated with tofacitinib. All receptors derive from a human donor with alopecia areata. CDR3s include the opening cysteine and the closing phenylalanine or tryptophan. The order of the fields is clone size, D gene, V gene, J gene, CDR3 protein, CDR3 DNA. The D gene is left open where the match is weak. Not every row has a clone size; where given, it reads once, few, many or a size class.

>.|.|TRBV14|TRBJ2-7
CASSPSYEQYF
TGTGCCAGCAGCCCCTCCTACGAGCAGTACTTC
>once|.|TRBV27|TRBJ2-7
CASSSGSFYEQYF
TGTGCCAGCAGTTCGGGCAGTTTCTACGAGCAGTACTTC
>.|.|TRBV29-1|TRBJ2-7
CSVEGRTGDQEEQYF
TGCAGCGTTGAGGGCCGAACAGGCGACCAGGAGGAGCAGTACTTC
>.|.|TRBV27|TRBJ2-1
CASSFPGINNEQFF
TGTGCCAGCAGTTTTCCCGGGATCAACAATGAGCAGTTCTTC
>.|TRBD1|TRBV7-3|TRBJ1-6
CASSLRDRVSPLHF
TGTGCCAGCAGCTTAAGGGACAGGGTTTCACCCCTCCACTTT
>.|.|TRBV7-8|TRBJ1-2
CASSTSGGANYGYTF
TGTGCCAGCAGCACTAGCGGGGGAGCTAACTATGGCTACACCTTC
>.|TRBD1|TRBV7-9|TRBJ1-1
CASSQQTTGTRVGEAFF
TGTGCCAGCAGCCAACAAACGACAGGGACCAGGGTGGGCGAAGCTTTCTTT
>.|.|TRBV9|TRBJ2-7
CASSVGWTGHSGYEQYF
TGTGCCAGCAGCGTAGGGTGGACTGGCCATTCAGGCTACGAGCAGTACTTC
>.|TRBD1|TRBV5-6|TRBJ2-7
CASSQSGQGNYEQYF
TGTGCCAGCAGCCAATCAGGACAGGGAAACTACGAGCAGTACTTC
>.|TRBD2|TRBV7-2|TRBJ2-2
CASRRIGGRNTGELFF
TGTGCCAGCAGGAGAATAGGCGGGAGAAACACCGGGGAGCTGTTTTTT
>.|.|TRBV7-9|TRBJ2-3
CASSFSTDTQYF
TGTGCCAGCAGCTTCAGCACAGATACGCAGTATTTT
>.|.|TRBV4-2|TRBJ2-1
CASSQGGVSYNEQFF
TGTGCCAGCAGCCAAGGAGGGGTCTCCTACAATGAGCAGTTCTTC
>.|TRBD1|TRBV10-3|TRBJ2-5
CAISEPTGGQETQYF
TGTGCCATCAGTGAGCCGACAGGGGGGCAAGAGACCCAGTACTTC
>.|TRBD2|TRBV27|TRBJ2-7
CASSFSIGGDSYEQYF
TGTGCCAGCAGTTTTTCGATCGGGGGGGACTCCTACGAGCAGTACTTC
>.|.|TRBV27|TRBJ2-7
CASSLVGETYEQYF
TGTGCCAGCAGTTTGGTCGGGGAAACCTACGAGCAGTACTTC
>.|TRBD1|TRBV30|TRBJ2-2
CAWSGTGILTGELFF
TGTGCCTGGAGCGGGACAGGGATCCTCACCGGGGAGCTGTTTTTT
>.|.|TRBV5-4|TRBJ2-7
CASSLIGNYEQYF
TGTGCCAGCAGCTTGATAGGGAACTACGAGCAGTACTTC
>few|TRBD2|TRBV2|TRBJ2-1
CATLTSGGNEQFF
TGTGCCACCCTAACTAGCGGGGGTAATGAGCAGTTCTTC